What follows are 20 T cell receptor beta chains derived from one specimen sequenced in a study of cytomegalovirus exposure and HLA in healthy donors. The method was immunoSEQ multiplex PCR; TCRdb's version includes in-frame clones alone and lacks a portion of them. The sample has about 150,000 clones, 94% seen once; the top ten hold roughly 1.9%. Sequenced input: PBMCs. These receptors came from a man between 18 and 35 years old in good health and CMV-seropositive.

This clone was seen only once. The V call is TRBV30, the J call TRBJ2-7, with 10 bases aligning to TRBD2. Per the germline V gene, CDR1 is GTSNPN and CDR2 is SVGIG (reference sequence). The CDR3 length is 14 residues. J lost 7 bases, V lost 3 bases, and 9 bases had no gene match. The CDR3 here is CAWRAGTSVREQYF. As DNA, the CDR3 is TGTGCCTGGAGGGCCGGGACTAGCGTGAGAGAGCAGTACTTC.

The chain couples TRBV5-1 to TRBJ2-7; 7 nucleotides match TRBD1. The germline gives CDR1 SGHRS, CDR2 YFSETQ. The CDR3 extends over 13 amino acids. V dropped 0 bases and J dropped 5; count of bases not matched to a gene: 2. The CDR3 coding sequence is TGCGCCAGCAGCTTGGTAGGGGGCAACGAGCAGTACTTC. Its protein product is CASSLVGGNEQYF.

The genes are TRBV11-3 and TRBJ2-2, with 13 bases fitting TRBD2. Germline trimming cut 3 bases from V and 0 bases from J; bases unmatched to any gene: 4. The CDR3 spans 18 residues. CDR1 SGHNT and CDR2 YENEEA come from the germline V gene. Written as DNA, the CDR3 is TGTGCCAGCAGCTTCGGACTAGCGGGAGACGCGAACACCGGGGAGCTGTTTTTT. Amino acid sequence: CASSFGLAGDANTGELFF.

This clone was picked up one time. The V gene is TRBV27, the J gene TRBJ1-4, with 8 bases lining up with TRBD1. J was trimmed by 0 bases and V by 5 bases; bases with no gene match: 11. The CDR3 sequence is 18 residues long. The germline gives CDR1 MNHEY, CDR2 SMNVEV (reference sequence). The CDR3 protein is CASSGTGLYPATNEKLFF. The CDR3 nucleotides are TGTGCCAGCAGTGGGACAGGCCTGTACCCTGCAACTAATGAAAAACTGTTTTTT.

The V call is TRBV28, the J call TRBJ2-7; D is uncertain. Germline V gene sequence: CDR1 MDHEN, CDR2 SYDVKM. The germline V and J ends were trimmed by 5 bases and 2 bases, with 10 bases remaining between them. The CDR3 spans 13 residues. CDR3 DNA: TGTGCCAGCAGTCCAATGTTCACCTACGAGCAGTACTTC. It is translated as CASSPMFTYEQYF.

V gene TRBV5-1 combines with J gene TRBJ1-2, with TRBD1 identical over 9 bases. V lost 5 bases to trimming and J lost 8 bases; unmatched junction nucleotides: 22. The germline CDR1 and CDR2 sequences are SGHRS and YFSETQ. This CDR3 is built from 18 residues. CDR3: CASRHTGQGLMVASGYTF. The CDR3 DNA follows: TGCGCCAGCAGACATACGGGACAGGGTTTGATGGTGGCATCCGGCTACACCTTC.

This sequence joins TRBV18 and TRBJ2-2, with 8 bases identical to TRBD1. The CDR3 runs to 15 residues. Germline values: CDR1 KGHSH, CDR2 LQKENI. V gave up 5 bases and J gave up 2 bases; unmatched junction bases: 4. The CDR3 DNA reads TGTGCCAGCTCAAGAGGACAGGGTAACACCGGGGAGCTGTTTTTT. The encoded protein is CASSRGQGNTGELFF.

The DNA for the CDR3 is TGCGCCACCAATCGGGGGGCAGGGAACCAAGAGACCCAGTACTTC. Translated: CATNRGAGNQETQYF. V gene TRBV5-1 combines with J gene TRBJ2-5; tentative D call: TRBD2 (7 bases). This CDR3 region has 15 residues. Trimming took off 9 bases at V and 0 bases at J, with 18 bases between the two ends. Germline CDR1 reads SGHRS; CDR2 reads YFSETQ.

This rearrangement joins TRBV2 to TRBJ2-3; no clear D. The V and J ends lost 4 bases and 5 bases respectively, with 16 bases between them. CDR3 size: 15 residues. The germline V gene encodes CDR1 SNHLY and CDR2 FYNNEI. CDR3 protein: CASSGRVAVGDTQYF. Here the CDR3 DNA reads TGTGCCAGCAGTGGACGGGTGGCAGTGGGAGATACGCAGTATTTT.

CDR3 DNA: TGTGCCAGTAGTCCAGGCGACTATGGCTACACCTTC. It is translated as CASSPGDYGYTF. The V call is TRBV19, the J call TRBJ1-2; no clear D. CDR3 length equals 12 residues. The germline gives CDR1 LNHDA, CDR2 SQIVND (reference sequence). V gave up 5 bases and J gave up 3 bases, with 7 bases separating them.

CDR3 sequence (DNA): TGTGCCAGCCTTAGGGGACAGGGGGCCGATAGCACTGAAGCTTTCTTT. Residues: CASLRGQGADSTEAFF. This rearrangement joins TRBV6-4 to TRBJ1-1; 12 bases align to TRBD1. Germline CDR1 and CDR2: MRHNA and SNTAGT. The CDR3 sequence is 16 residues long. Losses at the gene ends were 8 bases for V and 4 bases for J; bases not matched to a gene: 11.

This clone came up once. The CDR3 is CASKKRDGGRDEQFF. CDR3 in DNA: TGTGCCAGCAAAAAGCGGGACGGGGGTAGGGATGAGCAGTTCTTC. The chain carries TRBV6-1 and TRBJ2-1; the match to TRBD2 covers 7 bases. Germline CDR1 reads MNHNS; CDR2 reads SASEGT. The CDR3 totals 15 residues. Trimming cost V 7 bases and J 8 bases; bases outside gene matches: 14.

CDR3 bases: TGCGCCAGCAGCCTATACGAGACCCAGTACTTC. It yields the protein CASSLYETQYF. The chain links TRBV5-1 to TRBJ2-5; D gene uncertain. The CDR3 has 11 amino acids. V dropped 4 bases and J dropped 5 bases, with 6 bases sitting between them. CDR1 SGHRS and CDR2 YFSETQ come from the germline V gene.

The chain couples TRBV28 to TRBJ2-5; D perhaps matches TRBD1 (7 bases). CDR3 length: 13 residues. Trimming took 11 bases from V and 5 from J, leaving 18 bases between them. Germline V gene lookup returns CDR1 MDHEN and CDR2 SYDVKM. CDR3 sequence reads: CAGGGGMRETQYF. In DNA, the CDR3 is TGTGCCGGAGGGGGCGGGATGAGGGAGACCCAGTACTTC. The full variable domain, its missing parts supplied by reference TRBV28 and TRBJ2-5, is DVKVTQSSRYLVKRTGEKVFLECVQDMDHENMFWYRQDPGLGLRLIYFSYDVKMKEKGDIPEGYSVSREKKERFSLILESASTNQTSMYLCAGGGGMRETQYFGPGTRLLVL.

The chain recombines TRBV30 with TRBJ2-1, with 14 bases lining up with TRBD2. V dropped 2 bases and J dropped 5; count of bases not matched to a gene: 2. Germline V gene sequence: CDR1 GTSNPN, CDR2 SVGIG (reference sequence). The CDR3 covers 15 residues. The CDR3 reads CAWSRTSGGNNEQFF. CDR3 in DNA: TGTGCCTGGAGTCGGACTAGCGGGGGGAACAATGAGCAGTTCTTC.

The chain carries TRBV5-1 and TRBJ2-7, with a weak D call TRBD2 (6 bases). Germline CDR1 is SGHRS and CDR2 is YFSETQ. This CDR3 spans 14 amino acids. Trimming pared 4 bases from V and 5 bases from J, leaving 16 bases between. CDR3 in amino acids: CASSLGWGGHEQYF. The CDR3, as DNA: TGCGCCAGCAGCCTTGGGTGGGGAGGACACGAGCAGTACTTC.

This rearrangement joins TRBV7-3 to TRBJ1-1, with D perhaps matching TRBD1 (6 bases). Germline-derived CDR1 and CDR2 are SGHTA and FQGTGA. Trimming took 5 bases from V and 5 from J, leaving 12 bases between them. This CDR3 comprises 13 residues. The CDR3 region is CASSPTGSTEAFF. The CDR3 bases are TGTGCCAGCAGCCCCACAGGGTCTACTGAAGCTTTCTTT.

CDR3 nucleotides: TGTGCCAGCTCACGACCGGGACAGGGCTACGAGCAGTACTTC. It encodes CASSRPGQGYEQYF. The rearrangement links TRBV18 to TRBJ2-7; 9 nucleotides match TRBD1. Germline V gene sequence: CDR1 KGHSH, CDR2 LQKENI. This CDR3 contains 14 residues. The V gene end was trimmed by 4 bases and the J gene end by 3 bases; junction bases not matched to a gene: 4.

The chain links TRBV29-1 to TRBJ1-1, with 9 positions matching TRBD1. CDR1 is SQVTM, CDR2 ANQGSEA, per germline. V gave up 6 bases and J gave up 3 bases; unmatched junction bases: 5. This CDR3 is built from 13 residues. Here the CDR3 DNA reads TGCAGCGTCGCGACAGGGGGATACACTGAAGCTTTCTTT. This encodes CSVATGGYTEAFF.

This rearrangement joins TRBV19 to TRBJ1-5; no definite D call. V dropped 7 bases and J dropped 4 bases, with 17 bases sitting between them. The CDR3 runs to 15 residues. Germline V gene sequence: CDR1 LNHDA, CDR2 SQIVND (reference sequence). CDR3 DNA: TGTGCCAGTACCTCAATCGGGAGGGAAAATCAGCCCCAGCATTTT. It specifies CASTSIGRENQPQHF.